This T cell receptor (beta chain) is drawn from a study of T cell responses to AZD1222 COVID-19 vaccine. Broader study findings: Every sample of the repertoires postdated the peak T cell response.

The table came from immunoSEQ multiplex PCR; TCRdb's copy has only in-frame clones and leaves some out. The sample includes 100,000 to 110,000 clones, around 87% of them seen just once. The table lists this clone with a few counts. Its specificity is not known. V was clipped by 4 bases and J by 7 bases, with 14 bases between them. This CDR3 contains 13 residues. Germline CDR1 reads SGHRS; CDR2 reads YFSETQ. Sequencing was performed on peripheral blood, taken on day 0 of MenACWY control vaccination. The chain carries TRBV5-1 and TRBJ1-2, with D possibly being TRBD1 (6 bases). This clonotype was obtained from an adult in good health. CDR3 nucleotide sequence: TGCGCCAGCAGCACATTACAGGGATTTGGCTACACCTTC. This translates into CASSTLQGFGYTF. The variable domain in full, completed from reference TRBV5-1 and TRBJ1-2, reads KAGVTQTPRYLIKTRGQQVTLSCSPISGHRSVSWYQQTPGQGLQFLFEYFSETQRNKGNFPGRFSGRQFSNSRSEMNVSTLELGDSALYLCASSTLQGFGYTFGSGTRLTVV.